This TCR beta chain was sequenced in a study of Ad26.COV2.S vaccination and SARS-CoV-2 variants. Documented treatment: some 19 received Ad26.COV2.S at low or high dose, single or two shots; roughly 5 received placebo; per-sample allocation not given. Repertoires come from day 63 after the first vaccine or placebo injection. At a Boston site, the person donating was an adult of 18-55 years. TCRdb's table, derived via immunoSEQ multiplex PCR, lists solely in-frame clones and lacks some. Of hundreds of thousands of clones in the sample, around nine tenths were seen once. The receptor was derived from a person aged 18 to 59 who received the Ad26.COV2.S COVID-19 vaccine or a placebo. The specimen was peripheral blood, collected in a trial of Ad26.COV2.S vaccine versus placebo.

The CDR3 nucleotides read TGTGCCAGCAGCCACCCGAGGGTTGCGGGAGCTGCAGATACGCAGTATTTT. It translates to CASSHPRVAGAADTQYF. The chain has TRBV7-9 and TRBJ2-3; TRBD2 matches at 7 bases. V was pared by 5 bases and J by 4 bases, with 15 bases of the junction left unmatched. Germline V CDR1 and CDR2: SEHNR, FQNEAQ (reference sequence). CDR3 length equals 17 residues.